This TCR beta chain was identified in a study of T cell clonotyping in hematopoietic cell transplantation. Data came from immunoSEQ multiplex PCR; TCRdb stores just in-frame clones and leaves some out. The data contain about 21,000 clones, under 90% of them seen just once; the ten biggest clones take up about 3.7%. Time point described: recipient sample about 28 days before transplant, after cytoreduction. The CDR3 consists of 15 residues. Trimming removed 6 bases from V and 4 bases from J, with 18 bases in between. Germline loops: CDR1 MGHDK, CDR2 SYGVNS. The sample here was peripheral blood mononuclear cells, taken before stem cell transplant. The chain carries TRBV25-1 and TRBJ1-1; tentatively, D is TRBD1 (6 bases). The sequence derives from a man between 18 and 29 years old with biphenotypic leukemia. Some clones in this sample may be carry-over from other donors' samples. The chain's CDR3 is CASRIGSGDATEAFF. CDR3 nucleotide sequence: TGTGCCAGCAGGATAGGGTCAGGGGATGCCACTGAAGCTTTCTTT.